The sequence of this TCR beta chain was determined in a study of T cell responses to AZD1222 COVID-19 vaccine. Study-level information: Second-dose recipients at about 4 or about 12 weeks were treated as one pooled group. The study, taken as a whole, reports: The number of AZD1222 recipients seropositive at baseline was only five or six. Dominant at 160-218 and 743-854, vaccine-associated CD4 TCRs also spanned spike. The donor cohort was predominantly white British with a female majority, and clonal diversity may have been underestimated.

Comments on this clone: Its antigen is still unknown.

The CDR3 covers 17 residues. With 3 bases clipped from V and 5 bases from J, the junction kept 12 bases outside the gene matches. Germline V gene sequence: CDR1 MGHRA, CDR2 YSYEKL. The assay was immunoSEQ multiplex PCR, and TCRdb's table has in-frame clones only and misses some. This sample has about 120,000 clones, with approximately 90% found just once. The sequence was obtained from an adult in good health. This chain joins TRBV4-1 and TRBJ2-5; 10 bases map to TRBD2. The sequencing here drew on peripheral blood, taken on day 0 of AZD1222 vaccination. CDR3 DNA sequence: TGCGCCAGCAGCCAGGCATCCGGGACTAGCGCGCGGGAGACCCAGTACTTC. It codes for CASSQASGTSARETQYF.